This TCR beta chain was profiled in a study of CXCR3-negative and CXCR3-positive naive CD8 T cells (dated by TCRdb to about 2019). Regarding the study in general: In total, about 135 million TRB reads were obtained, which works out to roughly 1.5 +/- 0.3 million reads per library. Diversity and physicochemical repertoire analyses covered some eleven donors pooled from two independent experiments. TRBV-TRBJ cluster analysis included naive subsets from about 5 donors and memory cells from 3 donors. The study at large found these results: Compared with CXCR3-negative naive cells, CXCR3-positive naive cells had TRB CDR3s with higher hydrophobicity (lower Kidera factor 4), lower energy, and higher strength and volume indices. Surface CD5, linked to self-reactivity in mice, was comparable between naive subsets; TCR interaction strength was therefore also inferred from TRB CDR3 physicochemical properties. CXCR3 expression partially decreased after cryopreservation, so most assays used freshly isolated PBMCs. Repertoire diversity was comparably high in both naive subsets but much lower in memory CD8+ T cells. Similar TRBV-TRBJ usage was shown by naive CXCR3-negative and CXCR3-positive cells from the same donor, whereas distinct patterns were shown by memory cells.

The germline V gene (reference sequence) provides CDR1 SEHNR and CDR2 FQNEAQ. CDR3 length: 16 amino acids, cysteine to phenylalanine. Nucleotide data are not available. In regard to this clonotype: Its binding antigen is unknown.

For every CD8+ T cell subset, hundreds of thousands of cells were flow-sorted straight into RLT lysis buffer, and each subset was sorted in triplicate. To keep memory contaminants out, a stringent definition of naive CD8+ T cells was applied: CD45RO-CCR7+CD27+CD95-. Using standard density gradient centrifugation, peripheral blood mononuclear cells were isolated from buffy coats. A FACSAria III was used to flow-sort naive CD8+ T cells into CXCR3-negative and CXCR3-positive populations. Total RNA was extracted from sorted cells using an RNeasy Mini Kit. The sample was run on a NextSeq 550. The Human TCR Profiling Kit (MiLaboratory) was used to make UMI-labeled 5' RACE TRB cDNA libraries. The full amount of extracted RNA was used for cDNA synthesis, and the full amount of resulting cDNA was used for PCR amplification. Libraries were prepared in parallel with an identical number of PCR cycles. Under the source paper's analysis protocol: About 50,000 +/- 9,200 unique UMI-labeled TRB cDNA molecules per library were extracted with MIGEC and MiXCR, with at least two reads per UMI required. Each library averaged 40,000 +/- 10,000 functional in-frame TRB CDR3 nucleotide clonotypes without stop codons. After downsampling to 5000 UMI-labeled TRB molecules per sample, diversity metrics such as normalized Shannon-Wiener and Chao1 were calculated in VDJtools. VDJtools was used to calculate clonotype-size-weighted physicochemical properties of the central five CDR3 residues, namely interaction energy, strength, volume and Kidera factor 4. TCRdb reprocessed the reads; each CDR3 protein sequence makes one entry, and DNA is unavailable. In this record, the V and J calls reflect TCRdb's handling and not the investigators' own analysis. This sample's listing comprises some 60,000 distinct CDR3 sequences. Approximately 0.5% of the sample belongs to the ten largest clones.

Sequencing was performed on naive CXCR3+ CD8+ T cells from blood. The cell subset or site label for this specimen denotes: CD45RO-CCR7+CD27+CD95- naive CD8+ T cells expressing CXCR3 (TNR3+). Recombination joined TRBV7-9 with TRBJ2-1; TCRdb gives TRBD1 as the D gene, but with no DNA this cannot be confirmed. The TCR comes from a human donor in good health. Some clones in this sample may be carry-over from other donors' samples. CDR3 loop: CASSPRTVSSYNEQFF.